This T cell receptor beta chain was sequenced in a study of cytomegalovirus exposure and HLA in healthy donors. Here immunoSEQ multiplex PCR was the method, and the copy in TCRdb shows in-frame clones only, minus some. The sample holds about 170,000 clones, around 86% seen once. The sequencing input was PBMCs. This TCR was recovered from a man between 18 and 29 years old in good health and CMV-seropositive.

The CDR3 DNA reads as TGTGCCAGCAGCCACCGACAGGGGAATTCAGATACGCAGTATTTT. Translating it yields CASSHRQGNSDTQYF. The chain joins TRBV11-3 to TRBJ2-3, with TRBD1 identical over 8 bases. The CDR3 sequence is 15 residues long. V lost 5 bases and J lost 4; bases outside the gene matches: 8. Germline CDR1 is SGHNT and CDR2 is YENEEA.